These 19 T cell receptor beta chains came from one sample sequenced in a study of T cell repertoires in cytomegalovirus infection. Each CDR3 protein gets one entry after TCRdb re-called the reads with MiXCR. The sample lists some 150,000 distinct CDR3 sequences, about 25% occurring once. Sequencing input: PBMCs. The source is a human donor in good health (CMV status not recorded). Some clones in this sample may be carry-over from other donors' samples.

The genes are TRBV6-1 and TRBJ2-2, with 12 bases aligning to TRBD2. CDR1 is MNHNS, CDR2 SASEGT, per germline. CDR3 length equals 16 residues. V shed 6 bases, J shed 6 bases, and the junction held 8 bases outside the gene matches. The CDR3 protein is CASSLTSGSIAGELFF. CDR3 in DNA: TGTGCCAGCAGCTTGACTAGCGGGAGTATAGCCGGGGAGCTGTTTTTT.

The genes are TRBV12-3 or TRBV12-4 and TRBJ2-5, with 10 nucleotides matching TRBD2. Unmatched junction bases numbered 8, after V lost 3 bases and J lost 4 bases. There are 16 residues in the CDR3. CDR3 coding DNA: TGTGCCAGCAGTTTCCCCTTAGCGGGGGGAGGAGAGACCCAGTACTTC. Translating gives CASSFPLAGGGETQYF.

This clonotype was counted ten times or more. V is TRBV19 and J is TRBJ2-5; 9 bases fit TRBD1. Germline-derived CDR1 and CDR2 are LNHDA and SQIVND (reference sequence). The junction had 1 base not matched to a gene; V was cut back by 10 bases and J by 4 bases. The CDR3 is 11 amino acids. CDR3 sequence reads: CATGQGETQYF. The CDR3 DNA follows: TGTGCCACGGGACAGGGAGAGACCCAGTACTTC.

This clonotype was observed at least ten times. The chain recombines TRBV6-1 with TRBJ2-3; the match to TRBD2 covers 12 bases. With 5 bases clipped from V and 0 bases from J, the junction kept 6 bases outside the gene matches. This CDR3 is 17 amino acids long. The V gene's germline CDR1 is MNHNS and CDR2 SASEGT. CDR3 coding DNA: TGTGCCAGCAGTAAGACTAGCGGGGGACTTAGCACAGATACGCAGTATTTT. Translating it yields CASSKTSGGLSTDTQYF.

This clonotype was found a few times. The rearrangement joins TRBV28 to TRBJ1-1, with TRBD1 matching over 10 bases. V lost 3 bases, J lost 5 bases, and 3 bases stayed unmatched. The V gene's germline CDR1 is MDHEN and CDR2 SYDVKM. The CDR3 loop spans 14 amino acids. CDR3 in DNA: TGTGCCAGCAGTTTGGGGACAGGGGTGACTGAAGCTTTCTTT. Protein product: CASSLGTGVTEAFF.

Ten or more counts support this clonotype. The chain carries TRBV6-1 and TRBJ2-3; D not resolved. From germline, CDR1 is MNHNS and CDR2 SASEGT. The length of the CDR3 is 13 residues. Trimming pared 8 bases from V and 5 bases from J, leaving 14 bases between. CDR3 sequence reads: CASGLHLRDTQYF. CDR3 DNA sequence: TGTGCCAGCGGCCTTCACCTACGAGATACGCAGTATTTT.

Ten or more counts support this clonotype. The V gene is TRBV7-3, the J gene TRBJ2-5; D might be TRBD2 (5 bases). This CDR3 has 13 residues. Germline-derived CDR1 and CDR2 are SGHTA and FQGTGA. V was cut by 4 bases and J by 5 bases, with 11 bases left in between. For the CDR3, the DNA is TGTGCCAGCAGCTACGCGGGCCGGGAGACCCAGTACTTC. This codes for CASSYAGRETQYF.

In its sample, this clonotype was seen a few times. The V call is TRBV4-2, the J call TRBJ1-6; D gene ambiguous. This CDR3 is built from 14 residues. V was cut by 0 bases and J by 7 bases, with 7 bases left in between. Germline CDR1 is LGHNA and CDR2 is YNFKEQ. The CDR3 reads CASSQEGSNSPLHF. The CDR3 DNA is TGTGCCAGCAGCCAAGAGGGGTCAAATTCACCCCTCCACTTT.

This clonotype has at least ten counts. The chain couples TRBV12-5 to TRBJ2-5, with TRBD2 matching over 7 bases. V shed 4 bases, J shed 2 bases, and the junction held 7 bases outside the gene matches. Germline CDR1 reads LGHNT; CDR2 reads FRNRAP. The CDR3 length is 15 residues. This CDR3 is CASGSPWGGQETQYF. The CDR3 coding sequence is TGTGCTAGTGGTTCCCCGTGGGGGGGACAAGAGACCCAGTACTTC.

This chain links TRBV2 with TRBJ2-7; 8 positions match TRBD1. The CDR3 runs 11 residues. Looked up from germline, CDR1 is SNHLY and CDR2 is FYNNEI. Germline trimming cut 10 bases from V and 2 bases from J; bases unmatched to any gene: 1. The chain's CDR3 is CATQGAYEQYF. CDR3 coding DNA: TGTGCCACACAGGGGGCCTACGAGCAGTACTTC.

This clonotype appeared many times. The rearrangement joins TRBV27 to TRBJ2-7; 11 nucleotides match TRBD2. Germline assignment: CDR1 MNHEY and CDR2 SMNVEV (reference sequence). V was pared by 8 bases and J by 5 bases, with 5 bases of the junction left unmatched. The CDR3 spans 13 residues. The CDR3 is CASVSSGGHEQYF. The DNA of the CDR3 is TGTGCCAGCGTGTCTAGCGGGGGGCACGAGCAGTACTTC.

V gene TRBV6-8 combines with J gene TRBJ2-2; D possibly matches TRBD1 or TRBD2 (6 bases each). The CDR3 is 14 amino acids. V lost 5 bases and J lost 6, with 13 bases in between. Germline lookup yields CDR1 MNHGY and CDR2 SAAAGT. CDR3: CASSRGESAGELFF. CDR3 nucleotides: TGTGCCAGCAGTAGGGGGGAAAGCGCCGGGGAGCTGTTTTTT.

The gene calls are TRBV28 and TRBJ1-6, with TRBD1 as a possible D gene (6 bases). The V end was cut by 6 bases, the J end by 6 bases, with 18 bases between. Germline-derived CDR1 and CDR2 are MDHEN and SYDVKM. This CDR3 spans 16 amino acids. CDR3 loop: CASSRSDRIFNSPLHF. The CDR3 DNA reads as TGTGCCAGCAGCCGCTCGGACAGAATTTTTAATTCACCCCTCCACTTT.

This clonotype was recorded at least ten times. The CDR3 loop reads CSVEDGGLNEQFF. DNA of the CDR3: TGCAGCGTTGAAGATGGGGGGTTGAATGAGCAGTTCTTC. This chain links TRBV29-1 with TRBJ2-1, with D tentatively TRBD2 (6 bases). The germline V and J ends were trimmed by 0 bases and 7 bases, with 10 bases remaining between them. The CDR3 covers 13 residues. The germline V gene encodes CDR1 SQVTM and CDR2 ANQGSEA.

This clonotype was recorded only once. The V gene is TRBV19, the J gene TRBJ1-1, with 10 bases that match TRBD1. Losses at the gene ends were 6 bases for V and 7 bases for J; bases not matched to a gene: 8. CDR3 length: 14 residues. Looked up from germline, CDR1 is LNHDA and CDR2 is SQIVND (reference sequence). CDR3 sequence (DNA): TGTGCCAGTAGGTACGGGACAGGGGTAATTGAAGCTTTCTTT. Residues: CASRYGTGVIEAFF.

In regard to this clonotype: A much larger clone sits a single nucleotide away, making a read error possible. This CDR3 reads CARSLVQRGTDTQYF. The CDR3 nucleotides are TGTGCCCGCAGCTTAGTCCAGCGGGGCACAGATACGCAGTATTTT. V and J are TRBV7-2 and TRBJ2-3, with D possibly TRBD2 on 6 matching bases. This CDR3 comprises 15 residues. CDR1 and CDR2 from the germline V gene are SGHTA and FQGNSA.

The V and J genes are TRBV19 and TRBJ2-3; D is unclear. V was clipped by 11 bases and J by 1 base, with 13 bases between them. Germline lookup yields CDR1 LNHDA and CDR2 SQIVND (reference sequence). The CDR3 sequence is 13 residues long. For the CDR3, the DNA is TGTGCCTCAGCCCATAGCCGCACAGATACGCAGTATTTT. Residues: CASAHSRTDTQYF. The full variable domain, with the rest looked up from reference TRBV19 and TRBJ2-3, is DGGITQSPKYLFRKEGQNVTLSCEQNLNHDAMYWYRQDPGQGLRLIYYSQIVNDFQKGDIAEGYSVSREKKESFPLTVTSAQKNPTAFYLCASAHSRTDTQYFGPGTRLTVL.

This clonotype has only a few counts. The V call is TRBV28, the J call TRBJ1-2, with 10 positions matching TRBD1. Germline V gene sequence: CDR1 MDHEN, CDR2 SYDVKM. The CDR3 consists of 15 residues. Trimming cost V 7 bases and J 8 bases; bases outside gene matches: 13. The CDR3 protein is CASTITGTGVWGYTF. The CDR3 DNA sequence: TGTGCCAGCACCATAACGGGGACAGGGGTCTGGGGCTACACCTTC.

This clonotype was detected only a few times. CDR3 sequence: CSASRRNNSPLHF. CDR3 DNA: TGCAGTGCTAGTCGTCGCAATAATTCACCCCTCCACTTT. The V call is TRBV20-1, the J call TRBJ1-6; D is unclear. Trimming removed 3 bases from V and 5 bases from J, with 8 bases in between. The CDR3 is made up of 13 amino acids. Germline V gene sequence: CDR1 DFQATT, CDR2 SNEGSKA (reference sequence).